This T cell receptor beta chain was recorded in a study of shared clonotypes between healthy human individuals. The CDR3 is 15 residues long. From germline, CDR1 is SGHRS and CDR2 YFSETQ. Between the trimmed V and J ends, which lost 3 bases and 3 bases, there was a span of 15 bases. The protocol was immunoSEQ multiplex PCR, while the TCRdb copy is restricted to in-frame clones and leaves out a portion. Among 2 million to 2.5 million clones listed, approximately 95% were seen once. The clonotype originates from a man younger than 30 in good health. Some clones in this sample may be carry-over from other donors' samples. Sequencing input: naive CD4+ T cells from PBMCs. Specified subset: CD45RA+ positively selected. The gene calls are TRBV5-1 and TRBJ1-1; TRBD1 is a possible D gene (5 bases). As DNA, the CDR3 is TGCGCCAGCAGCTCCCGGGCTGGGGGGGACACTGAAGCTTTCTTT. It yields the protein CASSSRAGGDTEAFF.